The 10 T cell receptor beta chains listed next were all sequenced from one sample in a study of T cells after yellow fever vaccination. TCRdb passed the 5' RACE reads through MiXCR, listing each CDR3 protein once. Of 250,000 to 300,000 distinct CDR3 sequences in the sample, 8.7% were seen once. The specimen comprised CD4+ T cells sorted from PBMCs, sampled 5 days after the yellow fever booster vaccination. The receptors originated from a man aged 18 to 29 who received the YFV17D yellow fever vaccine.

This chain joins TRBV5-4 and TRBJ2-1, with 7 bases aligning to TRBD2. Trimming cost V 0 bases and J 10 bases; bases outside gene matches: 7. Looked up from germline, CDR1 is SGHNT and CDR2 is YYREEE (reference sequence). The CDR3 runs to 14 residues. The chain's CDR3 is CASSLAPGGLEQFF. CDR3 coding DNA: TGTGCCAGCAGCTTGGCGCCGGGAGGCTTAGAGCAGTTCTTC. The entire variable domain, with the rest obtained from reference TRBV5-4 and TRBJ2-1, is as follows: ETGVTQSPTHLIKTRGQQVTLRCSSQSGHNTVSWYQQALGQGPQFIFQYYREEENGRGNFPPRFSGLQFPNYSSELNVNALELDDSALYLCASSLAPGGLEQFFGPGTRLTVL.

This clonotype showed up just a few times. The chain joins TRBV5-6 to TRBJ2-3; no clear D. This CDR3 region has 14 residues. V dropped 1 base and J dropped 2 bases, with 8 bases sitting between them. Germline CDR1 and CDR2: SGHDT and YYEEEE. CDR3 residues: CASSLPLYTDTQYF. Here the CDR3 DNA reads TGTGCCAGCAGCTTGCCACTGTACACAGATACGCAGTATTTT.

The rearrangement uses TRBV4-3 and TRBJ2-7; perhaps TRBD1 as D (5 bases). Germline-derived CDR1 and CDR2 are LGHNA and YSLEER. The CDR3 has 15 amino acids. Trimming removed 5 bases from V and 0 bases from J, with 14 bases in between. The CDR3 sequence is CASSASGRGSYEQYF. The CDR3 bases are TGCGCCAGCAGCGCCTCAGGGCGCGGCTCCTACGAGCAGTACTTC.

This clonotype was detected ten times or more. J is TRBJ1-5 and V is TRBV9; 9 positions match TRBD1. V trimming: 4 bases; J trimming: 5 bases; junction bases outside the gene matches: 7. The germline V gene encodes CDR1 SGDLS and CDR2 YYNGEE. The CDR3 is made up of 15 amino acids. The CDR3 bases are TGTGCCAGCAGCTATGGGACAGGGCATGATCAGCCCCAGCATTTT. This gives the protein CASSYGTGHDQPQHF.

This clonotype showed up just a few times. This chain uses TRBV7-3 with TRBJ2-7; TRBD2 aligns across 8 bases. CDR3 length equals 13 residues. Germline V gene data show CDR1 as SGHTA and CDR2 as FQGTGA. After removal of 4 bases from V and 4 bases from J, the junction contained 3 bases not matched to a gene. CDR3 sequence (DNA): TGTGCCAGCAGCTCCCGGGAGGGGTACGAGCAGTACTTC. The encoded protein is CASSSREGYEQYF.

This clonotype occurred many times. This chain links TRBV12-3 or TRBV12-4 with TRBJ2-1; D gene unclear. V was clipped by 5 bases and J by 0 bases, with 11 bases between them. The CDR3 is made up of 15 amino acids. CDR3 sequence (DNA): TGTGCCAGCAGTCCTGACACGAGCTCCTACAATGAGCAGTTCTTC. The encoded protein is CASSPDTSSYNEQFF.

The genes are TRBV2 and TRBJ2-3; 9 bases fit TRBD2. Germline assignment: CDR1 SNHLY and CDR2 FYNNEI. V trimming: 6 bases; J trimming: 2 bases; junction bases outside the gene matches: 6. This CDR3 comprises 15 residues. CDR3 sequence reads: CASRLLAGTTDTQYF. CDR3 in DNA: TGTGCCAGCAGACTACTAGCGGGCACCACAGATACGCAGTATTTT.

The rearrangement uses TRBV20-1 and TRBJ1-1; 10 positions match TRBD1. From germline, CDR1 is DFQATT and CDR2 SNEGSKA (reference sequence). The CDR3 is 14 residues long. J was trimmed by 0 bases and V by 6 bases; bases with no gene match: 4. The CDR3 DNA sequence: TGCAGTGCCAGGACAGGGGGGATGAACACTGAAGCTTTCTTT. Its translation: CSARTGGMNTEAFF.

This clonotype was observed at least ten times. This chain uses TRBV5-4 with TRBJ1-1; D gene uncertain. The germline gives CDR1 SGHNT, CDR2 YYREEE (reference sequence). The CDR3 spans 15 residues. V lost 0 bases to trimming and J lost 1 base, with 10 bases between them. The CDR3 protein is CASSLEVWENTEAFF. The DNA for the CDR3 is TGTGCCAGCAGCTTGGAGGTGTGGGAGAACACTGAAGCTTTCTTT.

This clonotype occurred a few times. V is TRBV5-1 and J is TRBJ1-1; possible D gene TRBD1, 6 bases. CDR1 SGHRS and CDR2 YFSETQ come from the germline V gene. There are 15 residues in the CDR3. V was pared by 3 bases and J by 0 bases, with 12 bases between. The CDR3 DNA reads TGCGCCAGCAGCTCGGCGACAGGTATGAACACTGAAGCTTTCTTT. It translates to CASSSATGMNTEAFF. Full variable domain (rest looked up from reference TRBV5-1 and TRBJ1-1): KAGVTQTPRYLIKTRGQQVTLSCSPISGHRSVSWYQQTPGQGLQFLFEYFSETQRNKGNFPGRFSGRQFSNSRSEMNVSTLELGDSALYLCASSSATGMNTEAFFGQGTRLTVV.